This T cell receptor beta chain is from a study of vaccination effects on CD4 cells after COVID-19. For the study at large: Post-vaccine sampling took place a median of 72 days after the second dose. Study-wide findings and caveats: The study enrolled few convalescent patients and sampled no early post-infection timepoints. Clones induced by infection and by vaccine showed marked clonal contraction late after vaccination.

Notes on this clone: What it recognizes is unknown.

Antigen-specific CD4+ T cells were expanded with viral peptide pools in the ViraFEST assay before sequencing. Scientists isolated CD4+ T cells after a roughly ten-day culture period ended. Two-dose vaccination with either BNT162b2 or mRNA-1273 was given to the participants. Cultures of 2 million or so PBMC per well contained approximately 9.6 IU/ml IL-2 plus 10 ug/ml peptides. Trimming removed 5 bases at V and 2 bases at J, with 5 bases between. The CDR3 sequence is 12 residues long. Per the germline V gene, CDR1 is SGHTA and CDR2 is FQGTGA. Profiling relied on immunoSEQ multiplex PCR, and the TCRdb table lists in-frame clones only, not all of them. Found here are roughly 59,000 clones, under 80% of them singletons; the top ten hold 1.5% to 2.5%.

The sample was CD4+ T cells from PBMCs cultured with HCoV-OC43 spike peptides, taken after COVID-19 vaccination. The subset was: HCoV-OC43 spike overlapping peptide pool stimulation. This receptor was identified in a human donor who received a COVID-19 vaccine. The chain employs TRBV7-3 and TRBJ2-3; no clear D gene. Written as DNA, the CDR3 is TGTGCCAGCAGCCCGAACACAGATACGCAGTATTTT. Protein sequence: CASSPNTDTQYF.